This T cell receptor beta chain stems from a study of blood T cell repertoires in COVID-19. Authors' analysis steps: Scientists estimated how many nucleated cells there were by amplifying reference gene primers. This table comes from immunoSEQ multiplex PCR, and its TCRdb copy is limited to in-frame clones, with some not included. V, J and clone size are those of that table, while D and trimming were read from the DNA. The data contain a few hundred thousand clones, approximately 91% of them singletons. The sample taken for sequencing was PBMCs or T cells enriched from blood (not recorded which). The TCR originated in a woman aged 40 to 50 who had been exposed to COVID-19.

The CDR3 nucleotides read TGTGCCAGCAGCTTGGATCAGAATAACTATGGCTACACCTTC. It yields the protein CASSLDQNNYGYTF. The chain combines TRBV5-6 with TRBJ1-2; D gene uncertain. The CDR3 runs to 14 residues. With 0 bases removed from V and 1 base from J, the gap between germline ends came to 7 bases. In germline, CDR1 is SGHDT, CDR2 YYEEEE.